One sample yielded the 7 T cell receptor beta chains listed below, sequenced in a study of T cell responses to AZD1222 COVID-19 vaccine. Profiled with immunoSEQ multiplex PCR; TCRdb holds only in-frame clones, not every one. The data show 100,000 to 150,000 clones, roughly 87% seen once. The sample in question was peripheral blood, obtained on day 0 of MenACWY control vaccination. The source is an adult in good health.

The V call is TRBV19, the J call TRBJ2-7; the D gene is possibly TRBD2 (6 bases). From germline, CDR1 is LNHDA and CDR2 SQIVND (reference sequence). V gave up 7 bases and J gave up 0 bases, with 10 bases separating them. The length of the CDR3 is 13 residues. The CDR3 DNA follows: TGTGCCAGTACCGGGAGTAGCTCCTACGAGCAGTACTTC. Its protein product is CASTGSSSYEQYF.

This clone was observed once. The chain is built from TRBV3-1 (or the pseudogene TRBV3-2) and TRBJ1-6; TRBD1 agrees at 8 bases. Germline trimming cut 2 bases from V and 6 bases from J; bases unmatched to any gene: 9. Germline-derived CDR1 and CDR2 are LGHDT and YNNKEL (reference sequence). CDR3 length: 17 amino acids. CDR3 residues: CASSQLPGGNRNSPLHF. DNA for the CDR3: TGTGCCAGCAGCCAACTCCCAGGGGGCAATCGTAATTCACCCCTCCACTTT.

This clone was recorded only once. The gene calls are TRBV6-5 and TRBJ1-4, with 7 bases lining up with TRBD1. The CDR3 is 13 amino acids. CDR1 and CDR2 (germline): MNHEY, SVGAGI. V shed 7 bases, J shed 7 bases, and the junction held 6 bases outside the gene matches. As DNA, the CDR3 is TGTGCCAGCAAGGGGGCGTTAGGTGAAAAACTGTTTTTT. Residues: CASKGALGEKLFF.

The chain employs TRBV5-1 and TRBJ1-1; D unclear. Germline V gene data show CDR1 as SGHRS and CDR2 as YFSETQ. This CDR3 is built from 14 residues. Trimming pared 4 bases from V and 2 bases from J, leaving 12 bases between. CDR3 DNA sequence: TGCGCCAGCAGCCTTAATTACGGTAACACTGAAGCTTTCTTT. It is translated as CASSLNYGNTEAFF.

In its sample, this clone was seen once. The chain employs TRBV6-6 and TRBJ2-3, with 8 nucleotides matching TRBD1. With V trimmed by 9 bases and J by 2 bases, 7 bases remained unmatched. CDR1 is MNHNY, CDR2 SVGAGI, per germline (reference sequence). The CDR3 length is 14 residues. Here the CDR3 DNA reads TGTGCCAGTAAGCAGGGGGCTGTCACAGATACGCAGTATTTT. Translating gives CASKQGAVTDTQYF.

In DNA, the CDR3 is TGTGCCAGCTCACCAGGGACGACCGGGGATACGCAGTATTTT. This sequence encodes CASSPGTTGDTQYF. The chain has TRBV18 and TRBJ2-3, with D perhaps matching TRBD1 or TRBD2 (5 bases each). This CDR3 comprises 14 residues. Trimming left V 2 bases short and J 6 bases short, with 12 bases between. Per germline, CDR1 KGHSH and CDR2 LQKENI.

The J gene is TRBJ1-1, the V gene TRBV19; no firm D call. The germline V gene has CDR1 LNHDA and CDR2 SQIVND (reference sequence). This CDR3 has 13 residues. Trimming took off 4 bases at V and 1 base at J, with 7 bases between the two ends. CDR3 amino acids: CASSTSPNTEAFF. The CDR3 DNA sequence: TGTGCCAGTAGTACCTCTCCGAACACTGAAGCTTTCTTT.